The 23 T cell receptor beta chains presented below share a single source sample, sequenced in a study of blood T cell repertoires in COVID-19. The data were produced by immunoSEQ multiplex PCR, yet TCRdb's version contains in-frame clones alone and is incomplete. The sample includes about 190,000 clones, approximately 84% of them seen just once. The sample taken for sequencing was peripheral blood. These receptors originate from a woman aged 70-85 years with active or convalescent COVID-19.

There are a few counts of this clone. This chain links TRBV5-4 with TRBJ2-1; 12 positions agree with TRBD2. Trimming took 4 bases from V and 1 from J; bases not matched to a gene: 3. Germline V gives CDR1 SGHNT, CDR2 YYREEE (reference sequence). There are 16 residues in the CDR3. CDR3: CASSPLAGGSYNEQFF. Written as DNA, the CDR3 is TGTGCCAGCAGCCCCCTAGCGGGAGGGTCCTACAATGAGCAGTTCTTC.

This sequence joins TRBV18 and TRBJ2-5, with 10 bases identical to TRBD1. The CDR3 length is 15 residues. CDR1 KGHSH and CDR2 LQKENI come from the germline V gene. Trimming removed 4 bases from V and 2 bases from J; junction bases left unmatched: 4. The CDR3 loop reads CASSRGTGAQETQYF. DNA of the CDR3: TGTGCCAGCTCACGGGGGACAGGGGCGCAAGAGACCCAGTACTTC.

The table lists this clone with a count of one. The V and J genes are TRBV5-8 and TRBJ2-1; TRBD2 matches at 9 bases. Looked up from germline, CDR1 is SGHTS and CDR2 is YDEGEE. After removal of 3 bases from V and 4 bases from J, the junction contained 5 bases not matched to a gene. The CDR3 spans 15 residues. The CDR3 is CASSSGLASYNEQFF. The CDR3 DNA follows: TGTGCCAGCAGCTCGGGACTAGCATCGTACAATGAGCAGTTCTTC.

The J gene is TRBJ2-3, the V gene TRBV20-1; no firm D call. CDR1 and CDR2 (germline): DFQATT, SNEGSKA (reference sequence). This CDR3 region has 15 residues. Trimming shortened V by 3 bases and J by 1 base, and 14 bases separated the two germline ends. The CDR3 region is CSASPGSARTDTQYF. CDR3 sequence (DNA): TGCAGTGCTAGTCCCGGGTCAGCCCGCACAGATACGCAGTATTTT.

The chain is built from TRBV5-6 and TRBJ1-2; 7 bases align to TRBD1. The CDR3 runs to 14 residues. Per germline, CDR1 SGHDT and CDR2 YYEEEE. V gave up 4 bases and J gave up 4 bases; unmatched junction bases: 7. The CDR3 DNA follows: TGTGCCAGCAGCCCCGGGACAGTGACCTATGGCTACACCTTC. It specifies CASSPGTVTYGYTF. The full variable domain, in which reference TRBV5-6 and TRBJ1-2 provide the parts outside the CDR3, is DAGVTQSPTHLIKTRGQQVTLRCSPKSGHDTVSWYQQALGQGPQFIFQYYEEEERQRGNFPDRFSGHQFPNYSSELNVNALLLGDSALYLCASSPGTVTYGYTFGSGTRLTVV.

The chain recombines TRBV5-1 with TRBJ2-7, with 8 bases fitting TRBD2. With V trimmed by 4 bases and J by 2 bases, 11 bases remained unmatched. Germline assignment: CDR1 SGHRS and CDR2 YFSETQ. The CDR3 spans 16 residues. The CDR3 reads CASSPIAGSATYEQYF. The CDR3 DNA is TGCGCCAGCAGCCCAATAGCGGGGTCGGCGACCTACGAGCAGTACTTC. The full variable domain, its missing parts supplied by reference TRBV5-1 and TRBJ2-7, is KAGVTQTPRYLIKTRGQQVTLSCSPISGHRSVSWYQQTPGQGLQFLFEYFSETQRNKGNFPGRFSGRQFSNSRSEMNVSTLELGDSALYLCASSPIAGSATYEQYFGPGTRLTVT.

This chain links TRBV2 with TRBJ2-1; no definite D call. This CDR3 has 17 amino acids. Germline V lookup: CDR1 SNHLY, CDR2 FYNNEI. Trimming pared 1 base from V and 0 bases from J, leaving 13 bases between. CDR3 sequence reads: CASSEGRSVSSYNEQFF. CDR3 nucleotide sequence: TGTGCCAGCAGTGAAGGGCGGTCCGTGAGCTCCTACAATGAGCAGTTCTTC.

This rearrangement joins TRBV2 to TRBJ1-6; 7 bases line up with TRBD1. With 0 bases clipped from V and 5 bases from J, the junction kept 1 base outside the gene matches. Per the germline V gene, CDR1 is SNHLY and CDR2 is FYNNEI. The CDR3 is made up of 15 amino acids. The CDR3 DNA reads TGTGCCAGCAGTGAAGCTGGGACAGATAATTCACCCCTCCACTTT. Translated, it gives CASSEAGTDNSPLHF. The full variable domain, with the rest looked up from reference TRBV2 and TRBJ1-6, is EPEVTQTPSHQVTQMGQEVILRCVPISNHLYFYWYRQILGQKVEFLVSFYNNEISEKSEIFDDQFSVERPDGSNFTLKIRSTKLEDSAMYFCASSEAGTDNSPLHFGNGTRLTVT.

The chain has TRBV7-2 and TRBJ1-4; 7 nucleotides match TRBD1. The CDR3 runs to 15 residues. V was clipped by 4 bases and J by 5 bases; unmatched bases: 7. Germline values: CDR1 SGHTA, CDR2 FQGNSA. The CDR3 coding sequence is TGTGCCAGCAGCTCGACAGGGTATTTGAATGAAAAACTGTTTTTT. It encodes CASSSTGYLNEKLFF.

The chain combines TRBV9 with TRBJ2-3; possibly TRBD2 for D (6 bases). Germline V gene data show CDR1 as SGDLS and CDR2 as YYNGEE. The V and J ends lost 5 bases and 2 bases respectively, with 15 bases between them. The CDR3 runs 15 residues. The CDR3 bases are TGTGCCAGCAGTGCCGATCGGAGGGTCACAGATACGCAGTATTTT. It yields the protein CASSADRRVTDTQYF.

The chain joins TRBV3-1 (or the pseudogene TRBV3-2) to TRBJ2-7, with 7 bases matching TRBD1. J lost 5 bases, V lost 2 bases, and 12 bases had no gene match. The CDR3 totals 16 residues. The germline gives CDR1 LGHDT, CDR2 YNNKEL (reference sequence). CDR3 region: CASSQIWATGVDEQYF. The CDR3 coding sequence is TGTGCCAGCAGCCAAATCTGGGCTACAGGGGTCGACGAGCAGTACTTC.

The J gene is TRBJ2-2, the V gene TRBV28; D is perhaps TRBD1 (6 bases). Germline CDR1 is MDHEN and CDR2 is SYDVKM. The CDR3 spans 13 residues. Trimming removed 6 bases at V and 13 bases at J, with 18 bases between. The CDR3 sequence is CASSHGQYLGLFF. Here the CDR3 DNA reads TGTGCCAGCAGCCACGGACAGTATCTTGGGCTGTTTTTT. Complete variable domain (other parts from reference TRBV28 and TRBJ2-2): DVKVTQSSRYLVKRTGEKVFLECVQDMDHENMFWYRQDPGLGLRLIYFSYDVKMKEKGDIPEGYSVSREKKERFSLILESASTNQTSMYLCASSHGQYLGLFFGEGSRLTVL.

The rearrangement joins TRBV5-5 to TRBJ2-1; 10 nucleotides match TRBD2. After removal of 0 bases from V and 4 bases from J, the junction contained 7 bases not matched to a gene. The germline gives CDR1 SGHKS, CDR2 YYEKEE (reference sequence). The CDR3 extends over 17 amino acids. The CDR3 DNA sequence: TGTGCCAGCAGCTTGGAAGCGGGAGGGCGAATTTACAATGAGCAGTTCTTC. It codes for CASSLEAGGRIYNEQFF.

This clone appeared a few times. The chain couples TRBV6-1 to TRBJ1-5; D might be TRBD1 (5 bases). Trimming removed 0 bases from V and 3 bases from J, with 12 bases in between. The CDR3 loop spans 16 amino acids. Looked up from germline, CDR1 is MNHNS and CDR2 is SASEGT. CDR3 sequence: CASSEARGRNNQPQHF. The CDR3 nucleotides read TGTGCCAGCAGTGAAGCTCGGGGGAGGAACAATCAGCCCCAGCATTTT.

This rearrangement joins TRBV6-5 to TRBJ1-5, with D unclear. The germline gives CDR1 MNHEY, CDR2 SVGAGI. Between the trimmed V and J ends, which lost 4 bases and 1 base, there was a span of 5 bases. The CDR3 contains 13 residues. CDR3 sequence: CASSSLSNQPQHF. The DNA for the CDR3 is TGTGCCAGCAGTTCTTTAAGCAATCAGCCCCAGCATTTT.

The chain joins TRBV27 to TRBJ2-7; TRBD2 matches 11 bases. Trimming at V came to 8 bases and at J to 1 base, leaving 1 base not matched to a gene. Germline CDR1 reads MNHEY; CDR2 reads SMNVEV (reference sequence). This CDR3 region has 13 residues. The CDR3 spells CASRLAGSYEQYF. In DNA, the CDR3 is TGTGCCAGCCGACTAGCGGGATCCTACGAGCAGTACTTC.

The chain combines TRBV4-1 with TRBJ2-3; TRBD2 matches 7 bases. The CDR3 totals 15 residues. Losses at the gene ends were 5 bases for V and 6 bases for J; bases not matched to a gene: 11. The V gene's germline CDR1 is MGHRA and CDR2 YSYEKL. CDR3 in amino acids: CASSGRMAGVDTQYF. Here the CDR3 DNA reads TGCGCCAGCAGCGGGAGAATGGCGGGAGTTGATACGCAGTATTTT.

This clone was counted a single time. The J gene is TRBJ1-2, the V gene TRBV18; D is undetermined. V lost 0 bases to trimming and J lost 1 base, with 12 bases between them. Germline values: CDR1 KGHSH, CDR2 LQKENI. The CDR3 sequence is 16 residues long. The CDR3, as DNA: TGTGCCAGCTCACCACCGGGAGGGAACTATAACTATGGCTACACCTTC. Its protein product is CASSPPGGNYNYGYTF.

The chain is built from TRBV3-1 (or the pseudogene TRBV3-2) and TRBJ2-1; the D gene is possibly TRBD2 (5 bases). V was cut by 0 bases and J by 14 bases, with 20 bases left in between. The CDR3 covers 15 residues. Per germline, CDR1 LGHDT and CDR2 YNNKEL (reference sequence). For the CDR3, the DNA is TGTGCCAGCAGCCAAGATCGTGGTGCGGGCCCGGTAAAGTTCTTC. This sequence encodes CASSQDRGAGPVKFF.

The CDR3 is CASSRSWQGEKLFF. The CDR3, as DNA: TGTGCCAGTAGTCGCTCGTGGCAGGGCGAAAAACTGTTTTTT. The chain recombines TRBV19 with TRBJ1-4, with a possible D match to TRBD1 (5 bases). Germline V gene lookup returns CDR1 LNHDA and CDR2 SQIVND (reference sequence). The CDR3 is 14 amino acids. V dropped 5 bases and J dropped 8 bases, with 15 bases sitting between them.

Notes on this clone: In the same sample, other DNA sequences code for this CDR3. The chain uses TRBV5-1 and TRBJ1-3; D is possibly TRBD1 (6 bases). Deletions cut 2 bases from V and 0 bases from J, with 9 bases between. CDR3 length: 15 residues. Germline V gene lookup returns CDR1 SGHRS and CDR2 YFSETQ. For the CDR3, the DNA is TGCGCCAGCAGCTTAGGACAGAACTCTGGAAACACCATATATTTT. Translation: CASSLGQNSGNTIYF.

The V call is TRBV1, the J call TRBJ2-3; the table calls TRBD2, which could not be checked here. TRBV1 corresponds to a pseudogene. There are 19 residues in the CDR3. The chain's CDR3 is CTSSQETGDWQSSTDTQYF. In DNA, the CDR3 is TGCACCAGCAGCCAAGAAACGGGAGATTGGCAGTCTAGCACAGATACGCAGTATTTT.

Turning to this clone: Its ends do not fully match the called genes, so a read error is possible. This chain links TRBV19 with TRBJ1-1; D call uncertain. There are 10 residues in the CDR3. Germline V gene sequence: CDR1 LNHDA, CDR2 SQIVND (reference sequence). The CDR3 nucleotides are TGTGCCAGTAGTAGCGGACTCGAGGTCTTT. Translated, it gives CASSSGLEVF.